The rows below give T cell receptor beta chains drawn from one sample of a study of OX40 agonist ivuxolimab in advanced cancers. The method was immunoSEQ multiplex PCR; TCRdb's version includes in-frame clones alone and lacks a portion of them. Among approximately 52,000 clones listed, about four fifths were seen once. The sequenced sample was CD4+ or CD8+ T cells sorted from blood, obtained in a trial of the OX40 agonist ivuxolimab. The receptors were gathered from an adult with an advanced solid tumor such as melanoma, head and neck, liver or kidney cancer. Both conserved end residues are part of each CDR3. D genes are given only for firm matches. Clone size appears in some rows only: once, few, many, or a class for an expanded clone.

>TRBV7-2|NA|NA|TRBJ1-3
TGTGCCAGCAATTCAGGAGGCGCATGGCGAAACACCATATATTTT
CASNSGGAWRNTIYF
>TRBV7-2|once|NA|TRBJ1-4
TGTGCCAGCAGCTTAGGCCAGGGGCAGGGAAAACTGTTTTTT
CASSLGQGQGKLFF
>TRBV28|medium-sized|NA|TRBJ1-6
TGTGCCAGCAGTTTAGATGGGGCAAATAATTCACCCCTCCACTTT
CASSLDGANNSPLHF
>TRBV7-7|NA|NA|TRBJ2-5
TGTGCTAGCAGCCCCTGGGAGACCCAGTACTTC
CASSPWETQYF
>TRBV10-1|NA|NA|TRBJ2-1
TGCGCCAGCAGTGAGTCGACAGGTACTTTATACAATGAGCAGTTCTTC
CASSESTGTLYNEQFF
>TRBV6-5|medium-sized|TRBD1|TRBJ1-1
TGTGCCAGCAGTTACGGACAGGACACTGAAGCTTTCTTT
CASSYGQDTEAFF
>TRBV20-1|NA|NA|TRBJ2-7
TGCAGTGCCCCGGGCCCCTACGAGCAGTACTTC
CSAPGPYEQYF
>TRBV6-1|NA|NA|TRBJ1-2
TGTGCCAGCAGGGTCTGGGACTATGGCTACACCTTC
CASRVWDYGYTF
>TRBV6-5|NA|NA|TRBJ1-1
TGTGCCAGCAGTTACGGCGGGGCGATGAACACTGAAGCTTTCTTT
CASSYGGAMNTEAFF
>TRBV2|NA|NA|TRBJ2-2
TGTGCCAGCAGCCTACTCCACCTGGGGGGGGAGCTGTTTTTT
CASSLLHLGGELFF
>TRBV19|NA|TRBD1|TRBJ1-2
TGTGCCAGTAGTAGCCACAGGGGGCTCGGCTATGGCTACACCTTC
CASSSHRGLGYGYTF
>TRBV4-2|NA|NA|TRBJ1-2
TGTGCCAGCAGCCAAGATGGGGGGGGTGGACGTGGCTACACCTTC
CASSQDGGGGRGYTF
>TRBV9|NA|NA|TRBJ2-7
TGTGCCAGCAGCGTAGGAGTTAGTTCCCCCTACGAGCAGTACTTC
CASSVGVSSPYEQYF
>TRBV10-3|NA|TRBD1|TRBJ2-3
TGTGCCACAACAGGGGCTTCGAGCACAGATACGCAGTATTTT
CATTGASSTDTQYF
>TRBV27|NA|NA|TRBJ2-7
TGTGCCAGCAGTCGCGCCGGGGAAGGTAACGAGCAGTACTTC
CASSRAGEGNEQYF
>TRBV6-1|NA|TRBD1|TRBJ2-2
TGTGCCAGCAGTGTTGAACCGCCCCGACAGGGTGACACCGGGGAGCTGTTTTTT
CASSVEPPRQGDTGELFF
>TRBV7-9|NA|TRBD2|TRBJ2-1
TGTGCCAGCAGCCCACTAGCGGTTTACAATGAGCAGTTCTTC
CASSPLAVYNEQFF
>TRBV28|NA|TRBD1|TRBJ1-1
TGTGCCAGCAGTCCCGGGACAGGAGAAAAGGCTGAAGCTTTCTTT
CASSPGTGEKAEAFF
>TRBV19|NA|NA|TRBJ1-2
TGTGCCAGTAGTAGGGAAGAAGACAGCGCGTTTAACTATGGCTACACCTTC
CASSREEDSAFNYGYTF
>TRBV19|NA|TRBD2|TRBJ2-5
TGTGCCAGTAGTATTCACTCGGTCGCGGGAGAGAGGGAGACCCAGTACTTC
CASSIHSVAGERETQYF
>TRBV4-3|NA|NA|TRBJ1-2
TGCGCCAGCAGCCAAGAGAGGTCGGGCAGATTAAACTATGGCTACACCTTC
CASSQERSGRLNYGYTF